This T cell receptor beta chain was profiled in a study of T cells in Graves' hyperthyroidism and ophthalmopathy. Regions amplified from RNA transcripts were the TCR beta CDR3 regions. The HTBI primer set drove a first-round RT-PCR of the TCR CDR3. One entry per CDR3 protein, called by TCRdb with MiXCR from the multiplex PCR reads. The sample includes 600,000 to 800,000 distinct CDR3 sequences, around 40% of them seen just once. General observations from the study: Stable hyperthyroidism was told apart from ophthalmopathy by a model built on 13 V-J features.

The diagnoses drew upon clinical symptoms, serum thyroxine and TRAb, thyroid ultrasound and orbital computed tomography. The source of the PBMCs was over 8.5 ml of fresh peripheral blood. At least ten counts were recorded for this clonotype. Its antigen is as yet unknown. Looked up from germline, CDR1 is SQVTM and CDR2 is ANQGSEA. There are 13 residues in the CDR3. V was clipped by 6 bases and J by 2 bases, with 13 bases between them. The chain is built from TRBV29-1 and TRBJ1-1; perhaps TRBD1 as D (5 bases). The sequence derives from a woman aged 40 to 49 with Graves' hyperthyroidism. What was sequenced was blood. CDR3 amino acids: CSVVGGTNTEAFF. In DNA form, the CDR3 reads TGCAGCGTGGTGGGGGGGACTAACACTGAAGCTTTCTTT.